This T cell receptor (beta chain) was observed in a study of monozygotic twins with inflammatory bowel disease. With the 5' RACE reads reprocessed, TCRdb shows one record per CDR3 protein and no DNA. The specimen's table records fewer than 450,000 distinct CDR3 sequences. Germline-derived CDR1 and CDR2 are SGHRS and YFSETQ. This CDR3 spans 15 amino acids. J is TRBJ2-1 and V is TRBV5-1; TCRdb selects TRBD1, and the lack of DNA leaves this call unchecked. Sequenced sample: blood. The TCR sequence derives from a human donor with ulcerative colitis or Crohn's disease, or a healthy co-twin of an affected twin (not recorded which). CDR3 residues: CASSFGQVYDNEQFF.